This T cell receptor beta chain derives from a study of shared clonotypes between healthy human individuals. About the research overall: The donor pool was made up of a couple of women and three men aged 18 to 49.

Some clones are missing from TCRdb's copy, which holds only in-frame ones; the method was immunoSEQ multiplex PCR. The data show some 1,900,000 clones, about 95% seen once. The V end was cut by 4 bases, the J end by 2 bases, with 11 bases between. The length of the CDR3 is 14 residues. Germline V CDR1 and CDR2: SGHRS, YFSETQ. In the naive CD8 group, cells lacked CD45RO and were positively selected for CCR7, so terminally differentiated effector memory CD45RA+ cells were left out. Among the donors, all were Caucasian adults who lived in Nashville, Tennessee. Findings and limits, study-wide: Naive subsets tended to show greater estimated richness than memory subsets.

Remarks on this clone: Its antigen is undetermined.

This sequence was found in a man between 18 and 29 years old in good health. This chain uses TRBV5-1 with TRBJ2-3; D may be TRBD1 (6 bases). Material: naive CD8+ T cells sorted from blood. The CDR3: CASSPWTATDTQYF. CDR3 DNA: TGCGCCAGCAGCCCATGGACAGCCACAGATACGCAGTATTTT.